The clone carrying this TCR beta chain was observed a single time. Its antigen remains unidentified. The libraries were made with immunoSEQ v3. Profiled with immunoSEQ multiplex PCR; TCRdb holds only in-frame clones, not every one. The sample lists 54,000 or so clones, less than 75% occurring once. The CDR3 is made up of 13 amino acids. Germline V gene data show CDR1 as MNHEY and CDR2 as SMNVEV (reference sequence). The germline V and J ends were trimmed by 2 bases and 3 bases, with 7 bases remaining between them. This entry is derived from a study of TIL therapy for anti-PD-1-resistant metastatic lung cancer. About the research overall: Median patient age was nearly 55, ranging about 38-80 years. Tumors carried a median about 1.4 non-synonymous mutations per megabase. General study results and limits: TIL clonotype persistence in blood showed no apparent association with response.

Indicated time point: pre-treatment sample, taken before nivolumab and TIL therapy. The sequence was obtained from a person between 25 and 79 years old with non-small cell lung cancer. Sequences were derived from blood, sampled at baseline. J is TRBJ1-1 and V is TRBV27, with D possibly being TRBD1 (5 bases). The CDR3 loop is CASSLRQYTEAFF. The CDR3 DNA reads as TGTGCCAGCAGTTTAAGACAGTACACTGAAGCTTTCTTT.